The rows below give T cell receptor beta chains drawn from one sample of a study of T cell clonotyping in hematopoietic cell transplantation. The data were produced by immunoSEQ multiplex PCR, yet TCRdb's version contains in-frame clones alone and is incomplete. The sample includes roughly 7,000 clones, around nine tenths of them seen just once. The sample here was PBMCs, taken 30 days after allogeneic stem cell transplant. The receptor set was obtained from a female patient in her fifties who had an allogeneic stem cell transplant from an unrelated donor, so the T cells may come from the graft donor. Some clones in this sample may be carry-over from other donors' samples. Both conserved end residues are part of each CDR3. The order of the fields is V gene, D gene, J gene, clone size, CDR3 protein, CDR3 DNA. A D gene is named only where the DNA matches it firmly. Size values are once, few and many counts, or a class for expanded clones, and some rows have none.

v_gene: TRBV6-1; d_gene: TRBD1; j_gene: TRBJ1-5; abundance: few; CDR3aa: CASSWGGQGEPQHF; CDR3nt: TGTGCCAGCAGTTGGGGGGGCCAGGGGGAGCCCCAGCATTTT
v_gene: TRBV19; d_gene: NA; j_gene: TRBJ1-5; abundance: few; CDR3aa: CASSEAPGPNQPQHF; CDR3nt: TGTGCCAGTAGTGAGGCCCCGGGGCCCAATCAGCCCCAGCATTTT
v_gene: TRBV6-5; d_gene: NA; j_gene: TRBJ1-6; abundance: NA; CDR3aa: CASSYSSSYNSPLHF; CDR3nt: TGTGCCAGCAGTTACTCAAGCTCCTATAATTCACCCCTCCACTTT
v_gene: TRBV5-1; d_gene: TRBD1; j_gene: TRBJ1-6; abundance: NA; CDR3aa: CASSTRDRVSGSPLHF; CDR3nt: TGCGCCAGCAGCACCCGGGACAGGGTTTCGGGTTCACCCCTCCACTTT
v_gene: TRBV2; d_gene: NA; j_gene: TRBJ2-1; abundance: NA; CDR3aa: CASVRAPGSYNEQFF; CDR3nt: TGTGCCAGCGTACGGGCACCCGGCTCCTACAATGAGCAGTTCTTC
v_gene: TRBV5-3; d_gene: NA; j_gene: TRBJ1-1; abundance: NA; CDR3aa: CASSLEDTEPTEAFF; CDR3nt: TGTGCCAGCAGCTTGGAGGACACTGAGCCAACTGAAGCTTTCTTT
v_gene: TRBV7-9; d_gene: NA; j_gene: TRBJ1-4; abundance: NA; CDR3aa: CASTSGVEEEKLFF; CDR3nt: TGTGCCAGCACCAGCGGGGTGGAAGAAGAAAAACTGTTTTTT
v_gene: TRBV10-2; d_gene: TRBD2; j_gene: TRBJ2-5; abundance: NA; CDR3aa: CASTDWGGSETQYF; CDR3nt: TGCGCCAGCACCGACTGGGGGGGGTCTGAGACCCAGTACTTC
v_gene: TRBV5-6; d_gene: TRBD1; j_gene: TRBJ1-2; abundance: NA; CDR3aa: CASSGGQFNYGYTF; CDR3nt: TGTGCCAGCAGCGGGGGACAGTTTAACTATGGCTACACCTTC
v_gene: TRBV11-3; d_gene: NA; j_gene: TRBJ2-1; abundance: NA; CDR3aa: CASSSRGGGSYNEQFF; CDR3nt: TGTGCCAGCAGCTCCCGGGGAGGGGGTTCCTACAATGAGCAGTTCTTC
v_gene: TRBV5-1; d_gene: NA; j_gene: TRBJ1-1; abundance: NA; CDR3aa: CASSSQGQSGNTEAFF; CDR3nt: TGCGCCAGCAGCTCTCAAGGACAATCTGGAAACACTGAAGCTTTCTTT
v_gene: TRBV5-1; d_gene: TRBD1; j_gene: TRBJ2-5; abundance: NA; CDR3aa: CASSLQGAVQETQYF; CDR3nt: TGCGCCAGCAGCTTACAGGGGGCGGTCCAAGAGACCCAGTACTTC
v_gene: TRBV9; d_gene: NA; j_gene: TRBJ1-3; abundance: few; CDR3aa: CASSVEGRDTIYF; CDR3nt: TGTGCCAGCAGCGTAGAGGGCCGAGACACCATATATTTT
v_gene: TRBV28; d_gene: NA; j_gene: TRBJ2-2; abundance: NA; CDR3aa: CASSPLGGAGELFF; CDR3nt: TGTGCCAGCAGTCCCCTTGGAGGGGCCGGGGAGCTGTTTTTT
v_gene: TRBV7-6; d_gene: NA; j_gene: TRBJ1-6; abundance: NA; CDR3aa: CASSLAPQGHLTFSPLHF; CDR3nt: TGTGCCAGCAGCTTAGCCCCCCAGGGTCACCTCACCTTCTCACCCCTCCACTTT
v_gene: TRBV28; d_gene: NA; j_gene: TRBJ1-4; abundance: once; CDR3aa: CASSFSRGGEKLFF; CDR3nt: TGTGCCAGCAGTTTCTCGCGCGGGGGTGAAAAACTGTTTTTT
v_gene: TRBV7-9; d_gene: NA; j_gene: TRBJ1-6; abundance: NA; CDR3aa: CASGSSLNSPLHF; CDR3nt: TGTGCCAGCGGGAGTTCCTTAAATTCACCCCTCCACTTT
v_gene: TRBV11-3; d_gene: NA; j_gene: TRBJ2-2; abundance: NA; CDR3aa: CASSLGGPRGSTGELFF; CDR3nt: TGTGCCAGCAGCTTAGGAGGTCCCAGGGGTTCGACCGGGGAGCTGTTTTTT
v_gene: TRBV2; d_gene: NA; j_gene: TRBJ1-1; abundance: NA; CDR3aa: CASSLRASLNTEAFF; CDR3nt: TGTGCCAGCAGTCTTAGGGCCTCCCTGAACACTGAAGCTTTCTTT
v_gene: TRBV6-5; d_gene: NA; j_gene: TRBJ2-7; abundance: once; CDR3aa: CASSYDHRASYEQYF; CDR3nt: TGTGCCAGCAGTTACGACCACCGAGCCTCCTACGAGCAGTACTTC
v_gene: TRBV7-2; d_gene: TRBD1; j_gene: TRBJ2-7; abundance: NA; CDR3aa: CASSSTGVEQYF; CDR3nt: TGTGCCAGCAGTTCGACAGGGGTCGAGCAGTACTTC
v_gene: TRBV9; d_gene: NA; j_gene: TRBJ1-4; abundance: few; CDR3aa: CASSVDGARREKLFF; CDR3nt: TGTGCCAGCAGCGTAGACGGGGCGCGGAGGGAAAAACTGTTTTTT
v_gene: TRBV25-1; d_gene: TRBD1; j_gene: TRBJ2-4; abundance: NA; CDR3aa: CASSPEGAPRIQYF; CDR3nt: TGTGCCAGCAGTCCCGAGGGGGCCCCAAGAATTCAGTACTTC
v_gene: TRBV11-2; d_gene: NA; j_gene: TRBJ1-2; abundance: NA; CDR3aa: CASSFSPTDPQNGYTF; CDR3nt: TGTGCCAGCAGCTTCAGCCCTACGGACCCTCAAAATGGCTACACCTTC
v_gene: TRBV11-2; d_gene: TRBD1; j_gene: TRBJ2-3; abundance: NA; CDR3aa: CASSLGDRPDTQYF; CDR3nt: TGTGCCAGCAGCTTAGGGGACAGACCAGATACGCAGTATTTT
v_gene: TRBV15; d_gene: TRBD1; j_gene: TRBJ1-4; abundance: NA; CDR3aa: CATSSGQGAEKLFF; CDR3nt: TGTGCCACCAGCAGTGGACAGGGTGCTGAAAAACTGTTTTTT
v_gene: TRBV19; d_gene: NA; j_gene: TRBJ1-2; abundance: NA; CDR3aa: CASSITQGSGYTF; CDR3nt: TGTGCCAGTAGTATAACGCAGGGAAGTGGCTACACCTTC